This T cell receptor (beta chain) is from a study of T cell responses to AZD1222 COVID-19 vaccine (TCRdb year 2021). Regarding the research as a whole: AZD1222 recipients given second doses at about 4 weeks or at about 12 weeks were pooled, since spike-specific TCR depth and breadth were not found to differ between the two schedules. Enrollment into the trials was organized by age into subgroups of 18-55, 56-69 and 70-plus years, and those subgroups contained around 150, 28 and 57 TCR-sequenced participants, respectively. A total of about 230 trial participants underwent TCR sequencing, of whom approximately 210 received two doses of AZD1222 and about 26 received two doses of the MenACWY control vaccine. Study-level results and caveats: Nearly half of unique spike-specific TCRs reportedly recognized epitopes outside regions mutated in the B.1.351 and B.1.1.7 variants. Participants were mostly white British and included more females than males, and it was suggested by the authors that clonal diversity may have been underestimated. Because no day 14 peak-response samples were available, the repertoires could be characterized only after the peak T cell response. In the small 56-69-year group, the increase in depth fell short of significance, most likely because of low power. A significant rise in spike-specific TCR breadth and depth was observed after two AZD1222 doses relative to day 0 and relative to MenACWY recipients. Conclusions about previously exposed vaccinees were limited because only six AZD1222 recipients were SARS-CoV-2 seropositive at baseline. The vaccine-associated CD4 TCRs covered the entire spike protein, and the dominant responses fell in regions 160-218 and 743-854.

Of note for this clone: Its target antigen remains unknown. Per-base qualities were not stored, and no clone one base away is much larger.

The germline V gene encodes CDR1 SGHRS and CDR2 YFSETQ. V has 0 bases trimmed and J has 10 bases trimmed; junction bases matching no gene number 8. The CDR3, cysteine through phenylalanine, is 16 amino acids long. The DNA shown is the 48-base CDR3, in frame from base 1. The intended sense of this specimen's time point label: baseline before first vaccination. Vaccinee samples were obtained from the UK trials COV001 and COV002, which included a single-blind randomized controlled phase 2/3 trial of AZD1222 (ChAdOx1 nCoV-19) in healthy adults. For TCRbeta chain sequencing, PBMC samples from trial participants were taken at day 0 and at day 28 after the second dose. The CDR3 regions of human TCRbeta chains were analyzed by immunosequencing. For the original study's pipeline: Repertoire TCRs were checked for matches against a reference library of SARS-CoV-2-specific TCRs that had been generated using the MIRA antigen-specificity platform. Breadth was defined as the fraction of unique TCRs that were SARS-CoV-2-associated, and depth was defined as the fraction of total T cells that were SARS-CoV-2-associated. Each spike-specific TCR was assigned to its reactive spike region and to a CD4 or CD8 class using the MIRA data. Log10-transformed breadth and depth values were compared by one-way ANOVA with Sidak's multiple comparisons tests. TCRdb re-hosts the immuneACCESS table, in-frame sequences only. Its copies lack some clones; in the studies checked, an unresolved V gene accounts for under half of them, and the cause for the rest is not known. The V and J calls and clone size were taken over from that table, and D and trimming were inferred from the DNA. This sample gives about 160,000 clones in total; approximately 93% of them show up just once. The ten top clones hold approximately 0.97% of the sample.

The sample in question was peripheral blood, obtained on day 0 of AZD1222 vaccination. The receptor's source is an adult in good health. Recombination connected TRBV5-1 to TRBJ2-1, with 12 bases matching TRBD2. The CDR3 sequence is CASSLGSSGGAVEQFF. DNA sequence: TGCGCCAGCAGCTTGGGGTCTAGCGGGGGGGCAGTAGAGCAGTTCTTC.